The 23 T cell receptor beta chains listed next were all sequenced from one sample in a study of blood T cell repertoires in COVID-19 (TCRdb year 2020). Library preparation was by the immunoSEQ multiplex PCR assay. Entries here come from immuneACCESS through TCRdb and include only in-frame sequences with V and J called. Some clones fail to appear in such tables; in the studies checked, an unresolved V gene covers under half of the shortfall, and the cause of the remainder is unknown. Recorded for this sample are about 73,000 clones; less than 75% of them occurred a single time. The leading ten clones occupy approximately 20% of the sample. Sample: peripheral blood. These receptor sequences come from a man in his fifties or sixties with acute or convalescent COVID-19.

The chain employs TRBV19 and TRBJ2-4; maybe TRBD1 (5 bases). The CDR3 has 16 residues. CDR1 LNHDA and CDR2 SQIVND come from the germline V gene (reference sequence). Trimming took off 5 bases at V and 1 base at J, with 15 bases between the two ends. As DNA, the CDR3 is TGTGCCAGTAGTTGGTATGGGGCTGCGGCCAAAAACATTCAGTACTTC. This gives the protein CASSWYGAAAKNIQYF.

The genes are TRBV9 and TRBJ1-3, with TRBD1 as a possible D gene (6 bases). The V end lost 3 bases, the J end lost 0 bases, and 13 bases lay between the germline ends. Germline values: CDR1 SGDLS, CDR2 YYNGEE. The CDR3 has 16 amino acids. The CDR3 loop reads CASSAPDSVSGNTIYF. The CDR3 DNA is TGTGCCAGCAGCGCTCCGGACAGCGTCTCTGGAAACACCATATATTTT. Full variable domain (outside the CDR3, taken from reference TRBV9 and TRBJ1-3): DSGVTQTPKHLITATGQRVTLRCSPRSGDLSVYWYQQSLDQGLQFLIQYYNGEERAKGNILERFSAQQFPDLHSELNLSSLELGDSALYFCASSAPDSVSGNTIYFGEGSWLTVV.

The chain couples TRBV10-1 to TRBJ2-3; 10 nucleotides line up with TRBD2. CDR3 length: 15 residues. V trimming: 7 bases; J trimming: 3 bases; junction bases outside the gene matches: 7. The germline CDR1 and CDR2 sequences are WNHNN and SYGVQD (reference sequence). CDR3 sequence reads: CASTQGLARTDTQYF. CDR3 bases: TGCGCCAGCACCCAGGGACTAGCGAGAACAGATACGCAGTATTTT.

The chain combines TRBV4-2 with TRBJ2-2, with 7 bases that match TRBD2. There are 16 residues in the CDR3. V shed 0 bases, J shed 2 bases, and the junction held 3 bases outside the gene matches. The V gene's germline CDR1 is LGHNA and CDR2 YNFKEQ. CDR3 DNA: TGTGCCAGCAGCCAAGAAGGCGGGAGCAACACCGGGGAGCTGTTTTTT. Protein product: CASSQEGGSNTGELFF.

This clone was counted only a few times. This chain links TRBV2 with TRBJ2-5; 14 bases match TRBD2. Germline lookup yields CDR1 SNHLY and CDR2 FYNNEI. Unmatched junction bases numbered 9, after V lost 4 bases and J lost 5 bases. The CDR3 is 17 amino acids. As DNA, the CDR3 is TGTGCCAGCAGTGTGGCTGGGACTAGCGGGGGCCGGGAGACCCAGTACTTC. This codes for CASSVAGTSGGRETQYF.

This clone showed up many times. The CDR3 DNA reads TGTGCCAGCAGCGCCTTAACAGGGGAGCCCCAGCATTTT. Encoded protein: CASSALTGEPQHF. J is TRBJ1-5 and V is TRBV7-3, with 7 bases aligning to TRBD1. This CDR3 has 13 amino acids. The V segment lost 5 bases and the J segment 8 bases; nucleotides outside the gene matches: 6. Germline CDR1 and CDR2: SGHTA and FQGTGA.

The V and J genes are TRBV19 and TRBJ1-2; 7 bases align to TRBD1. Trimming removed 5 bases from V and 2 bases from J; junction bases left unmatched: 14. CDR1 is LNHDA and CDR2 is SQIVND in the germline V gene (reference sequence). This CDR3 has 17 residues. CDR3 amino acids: CASSPYPTGLMNYGYTF. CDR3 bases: TGTGCCAGTAGTCCCTACCCGACAGGGCTGATGAACTATGGCTACACCTTC.

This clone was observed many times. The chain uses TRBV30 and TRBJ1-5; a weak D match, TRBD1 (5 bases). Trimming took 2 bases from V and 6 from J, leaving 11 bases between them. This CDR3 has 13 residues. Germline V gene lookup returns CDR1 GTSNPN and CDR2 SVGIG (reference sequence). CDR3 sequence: CAWSFGGSQPQHF. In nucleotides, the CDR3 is TGTGCCTGGAGTTTCGGGGGAAGTCAGCCCCAGCATTTT. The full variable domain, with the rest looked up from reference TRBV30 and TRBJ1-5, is SQTIHQWPATLVQPVGSPLSLECTVEGTSNPNLYWYRQAAGRGLQLLFYSVGIGQISSEVPQNLSASRPQDRQFILSSKKLLLSDSGFYLCAWSFGGSQPQHFGDGTRLSIL.

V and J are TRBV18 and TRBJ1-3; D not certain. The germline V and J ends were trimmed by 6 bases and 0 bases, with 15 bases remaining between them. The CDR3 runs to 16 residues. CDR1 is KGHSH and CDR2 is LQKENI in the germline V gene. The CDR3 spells CASSARRADSGNTIYF. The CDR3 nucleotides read TGTGCCAGCTCTGCTCGCCGCGCCGACTCTGGAAACACCATATATTTT.

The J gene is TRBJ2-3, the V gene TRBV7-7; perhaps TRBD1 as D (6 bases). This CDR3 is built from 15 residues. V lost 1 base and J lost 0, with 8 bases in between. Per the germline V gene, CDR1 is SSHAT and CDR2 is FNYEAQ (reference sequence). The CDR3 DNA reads TGTGCCAGCAGCTTAGGACAGGTCAGCACAGATACGCAGTATTTT. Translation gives CASSLGQVSTDTQYF.

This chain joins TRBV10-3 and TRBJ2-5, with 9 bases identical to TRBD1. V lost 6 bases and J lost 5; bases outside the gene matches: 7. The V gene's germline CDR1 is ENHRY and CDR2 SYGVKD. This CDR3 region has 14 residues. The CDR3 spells CAIRSDRGGETQYF. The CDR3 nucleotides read TGTGCCATCAGGAGCGACAGGGGGGGGGAGACCCAGTACTTC.

The CDR3: CSASTSGRANEQFF. CDR3 nucleotides: TGCAGTGCCAGTACTAGCGGGAGGGCCAATGAGCAGTTCTTC. The chain couples TRBV20-1 to TRBJ2-1; 13 nucleotides match TRBD2. Per germline, CDR1 DFQATT and CDR2 SNEGSKA (reference sequence). V lost 6 bases and J lost 6; bases outside the gene matches: 5. The CDR3 contains 14 residues.

The CDR3 DNA follows: TGTGCCAGCAGCGTAGTCCGGAATCTAGCGGAACAAGAGACCCAGTACTTC. Its protein is CASSVVRNLAEQETQYF. The chain couples TRBV9 to TRBJ2-5; 7 nucleotides align to TRBD2. This CDR3 spans 17 amino acids. The V segment lost 0 bases and the J segment 2 bases; nucleotides outside the gene matches: 10. The germline V gene encodes CDR1 SGDLS and CDR2 YYNGEE.

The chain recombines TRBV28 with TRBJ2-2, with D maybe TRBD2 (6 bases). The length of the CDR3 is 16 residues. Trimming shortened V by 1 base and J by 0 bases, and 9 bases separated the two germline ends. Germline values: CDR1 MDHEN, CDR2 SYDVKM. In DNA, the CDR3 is TGTGCCAGCAGTTTATTAGGGACTTCGAACACCGGGGAGCTGTTTTTT. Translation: CASSLLGTSNTGELFF.

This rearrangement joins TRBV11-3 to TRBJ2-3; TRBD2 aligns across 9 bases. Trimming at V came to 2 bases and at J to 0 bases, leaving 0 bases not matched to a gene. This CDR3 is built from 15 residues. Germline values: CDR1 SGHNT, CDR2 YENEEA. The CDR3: CASSLSGGSTDTQYF. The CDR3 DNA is TGTGCCAGCAGCTTAAGCGGGGGGAGCACAGATACGCAGTATTTT.

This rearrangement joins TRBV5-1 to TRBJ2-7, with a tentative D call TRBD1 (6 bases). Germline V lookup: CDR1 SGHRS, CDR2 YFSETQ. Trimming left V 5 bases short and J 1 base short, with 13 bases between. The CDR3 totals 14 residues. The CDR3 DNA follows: TGCGCCAGCAGGCCTCCAGGGGATTCCTACGAGCAGTACTTC. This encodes CASRPPGDSYEQYF.

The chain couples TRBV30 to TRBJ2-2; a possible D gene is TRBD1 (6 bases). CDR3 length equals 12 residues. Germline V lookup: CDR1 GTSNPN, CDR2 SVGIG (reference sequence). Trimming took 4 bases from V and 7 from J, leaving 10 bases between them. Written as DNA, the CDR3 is TGTGCCTGGAACAGGGTGAACGGGGAGCTGTTTTTT. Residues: CAWNRVNGELFF. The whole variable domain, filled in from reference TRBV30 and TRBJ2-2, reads SQTIHQWPATLVQPVGSPLSLECTVEGTSNPNLYWYRQAAGRGLQLLFYSVGIGQISSEVPQNLSASRPQDRQFILSSKKLLLSDSGFYLCAWNRVNGELFFGEGSRLTVL.

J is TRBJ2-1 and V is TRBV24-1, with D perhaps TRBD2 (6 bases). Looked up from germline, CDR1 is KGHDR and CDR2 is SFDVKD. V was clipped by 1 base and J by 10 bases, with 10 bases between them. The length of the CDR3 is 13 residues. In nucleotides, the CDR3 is TGTGCCACCAGTGATTTCGGGAGCCGGGAGCAGTTCTTC. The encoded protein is CATSDFGSREQFF.

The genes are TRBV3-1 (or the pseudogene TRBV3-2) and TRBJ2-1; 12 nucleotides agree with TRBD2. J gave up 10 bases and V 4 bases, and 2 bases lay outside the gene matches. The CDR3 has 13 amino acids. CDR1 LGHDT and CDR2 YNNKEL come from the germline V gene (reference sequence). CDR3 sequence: CASSPSGGAEQFF. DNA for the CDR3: TGTGCCAGCAGCCCTAGCGGGGGGGCCGAGCAGTTCTTC.

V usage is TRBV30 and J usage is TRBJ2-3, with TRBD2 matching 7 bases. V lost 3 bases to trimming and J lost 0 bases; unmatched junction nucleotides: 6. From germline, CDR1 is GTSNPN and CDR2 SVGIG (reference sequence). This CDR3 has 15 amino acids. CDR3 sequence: CAWRVSGVSTDTQYF. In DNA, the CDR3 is TGTGCCTGGAGAGTAAGCGGGGTCAGCACAGATACGCAGTATTTT.

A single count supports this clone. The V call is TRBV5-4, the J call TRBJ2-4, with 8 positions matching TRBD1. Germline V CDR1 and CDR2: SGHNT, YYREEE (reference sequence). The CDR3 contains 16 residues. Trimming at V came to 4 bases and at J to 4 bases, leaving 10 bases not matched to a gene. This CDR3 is CASSVPGGGGKNIQYF. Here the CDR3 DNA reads TGTGCCAGCAGCGTCCCAGGGGGCGGTGGGAAAAACATTCAGTACTTC.

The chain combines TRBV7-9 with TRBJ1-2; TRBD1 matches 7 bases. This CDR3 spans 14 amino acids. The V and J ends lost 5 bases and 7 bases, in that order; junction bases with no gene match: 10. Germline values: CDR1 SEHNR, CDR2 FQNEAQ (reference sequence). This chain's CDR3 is CASSAYDRDGGYTF. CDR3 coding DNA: TGTGCCAGCAGCGCTTATGACAGGGACGGTGGCTACACCTTC.

As DNA, the CDR3 is TGCGCCAGCAGCTCCCCTAGTAAGGACACCGGGGAGCTGTTTTTT. Translation: CASSSPSKDTGELFF. The chain recombines TRBV5-1 with TRBJ2-2; D unresolved. In germline, CDR1 is SGHRS, CDR2 YFSETQ. V dropped 3 bases and J dropped 3 bases, with 12 bases sitting between them. The CDR3 contains 15 residues.